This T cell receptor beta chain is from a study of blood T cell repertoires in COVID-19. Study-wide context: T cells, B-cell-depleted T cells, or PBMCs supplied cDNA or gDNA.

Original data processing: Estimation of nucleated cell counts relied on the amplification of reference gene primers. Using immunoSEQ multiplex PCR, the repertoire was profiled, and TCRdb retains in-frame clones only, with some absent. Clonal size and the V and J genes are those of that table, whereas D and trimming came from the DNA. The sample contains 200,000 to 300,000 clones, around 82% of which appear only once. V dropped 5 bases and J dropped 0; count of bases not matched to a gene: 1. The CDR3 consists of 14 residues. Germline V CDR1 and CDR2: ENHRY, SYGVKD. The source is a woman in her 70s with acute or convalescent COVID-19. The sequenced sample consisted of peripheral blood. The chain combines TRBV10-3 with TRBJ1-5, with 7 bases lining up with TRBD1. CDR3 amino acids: CAISRDSSNQPQHF. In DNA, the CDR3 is TGTGCCATCAGTAGGGACAGTAGCAATCAGCCCCAGCATTTT.